This entry lists 6 T cell receptor beta chains sequenced from one sample in a study of tumour-infiltrating T cells in Burkitt lymphoma. Assay used: immunoSEQ multiplex PCR; TCRdb lists only in-frame clones, some missing. This sample has under 4,000 clones, with 14% to 15% found just once. The sequenced sample was tumor tissue. The receptors derive from a human donor with Burkitt lymphoma.

This clone came up a few times. The rearrangement joins TRBV29-1 to TRBJ2-3; a weak D match, TRBD2 (5 bases). V lost 5 bases and J lost 10, with 13 bases in between. CDR3 length: 11 amino acids. Germline V gives CDR1 SQVTM, CDR2 ANQGSEA. CDR3 in amino acids: CSVPDGGAQYF. The CDR3 region has the DNA TGCAGCGTTCCGGACGGAGGTGCGCAGTATTTT.

This rearrangement joins TRBV6-6 to TRBJ2-1; the D gene is possibly TRBD2 (5 bases). Germline-derived CDR1 and CDR2 are MNHNY and SVGAGI (reference sequence). This CDR3 region has 10 residues. V shed 7 bases and J shed 13 bases, with 11 bases lying between them. The CDR3 DNA reads TGTGCCAGCAACTCCGGGGATCAGTTCTTC. The encoded protein is CASNSGDQFF.

The chain links TRBV6-1 to TRBJ2-7, with D possibly matching TRBD1 (5 bases). Per germline, CDR1 MNHNS and CDR2 SASEGT. The CDR3 runs 14 residues. Trimming took off 8 bases at V and 3 bases at J, with 17 bases between the two ends. As DNA, the CDR3 is TGTGCCAGCGGGGAAGTTGACAGCTACTACGAGCAGTACTTC. It translates to CASGEVDSYYEQYF.

This rearrangement joins TRBV4-1 to TRBJ1-2; D gene unclear. The V end lost 0 bases, the J end lost 2 bases, and 10 bases lay between the germline ends. The CDR3 is 15 amino acids. Per germline, CDR1 MGHRA and CDR2 YSYEKL. The CDR3 here is CASSQDLQRNYGYTF. CDR3 nucleotides: TGCGCCAGCAGCCAAGATCTTCAACGGAACTATGGCTACACCTTC.

This clone was counted between two and nine times. The chain has TRBV4-2 and TRBJ2-7; 8 bases match TRBD2. Losses at the gene ends were 1 base for V and 0 bases for J; bases not matched to a gene: 11. The V gene's germline CDR1 is LGHNA and CDR2 YNFKEQ. This CDR3 region has 18 residues. The CDR3 region is CASSQVAGFVEYSYEQYF. The DNA for the CDR3 is TGTGCCAGCAGCCAAGTAGCGGGATTTGTGGAATACTCCTACGAGCAGTACTTC.

The V call is TRBV29-1, the J call TRBJ1-2; D is unclear. In germline, CDR1 is SQVTM, CDR2 ANQGSEA. V lost 1 base to trimming and J lost 6 bases, with 18 bases between them. This CDR3 spans 15 amino acids. Written as DNA, the CDR3 is TGCAGCGTTGAAGGGGGAAGAGGCAGAACAGATGGCTACACCTTC. It specifies CSVEGGRGRTDGYTF.